What follows is one T cell receptor beta chain and its context. No antigen is known for it. The data stem from a study of cytomegalovirus exposure and HLA in healthy donors. Study findings and constraints: Usually a TCR sequence was rare, but some public TCRs were found in many donors. The study flagged approximately 180 TCR beta chains as cytomegalovirus-associated. Published work reported that the classifier diagnosed cytomegalovirus status with high specificity and sensitivity.

This table comes from immunoSEQ multiplex PCR, and its TCRdb copy is limited to in-frame clones, with some not included. The sample lists about 98,000 clones, more than 75% occurring once. With 5 bases removed from V and 2 bases from J, the gap between germline ends came to 12 bases. Germline lookup yields CDR1 SGHTA and CDR2 FQGNSA. This CDR3 comprises 14 residues. The donors belonged to the approximately 120-subject validation cohort, separate from the roughly 600-subject first cohort. The material sequenced was PBMCs. The chain couples TRBV7-2 to TRBJ1-1; D is perhaps TRBD1 (6 bases). The receptor's source is a young man in good health and CMV-seropositive. Here the CDR3 reads CASSADRYNTEAFF. The CDR3 DNA sequence: TGTGCCAGCAGCGCCGACAGGTATAACACTGAAGCTTTCTTT.